A single sample gave rise to the 25 T cell receptor beta chains below, sequenced in a study of shared clonotypes between healthy human individuals. Some clones are missing from TCRdb's copy, which holds only in-frame ones; the method was immunoSEQ multiplex PCR. The sample consists of about 2 million clones, just under 95% of them appearing once. Naive CD8 cells comprised CD45RO-negative, CCR7-positively selected cells, excluding terminally differentiated effector memory CD45RA+ cells. The sample was naive CD8+ T cells sorted from blood. The receptors originated from a man between 18 and 35 years old in good health.

With regard to this clone: This same CDR3 is encoded by further DNA sequences in the sample. V usage is TRBV5-6 and J usage is TRBJ2-7; D call uncertain. Germline V gene lookup returns CDR1 SGHDT and CDR2 YYEEEE. This CDR3 spans 14 amino acids. Trimming removed 0 bases at V and 0 bases at J, with 7 bases between. The CDR3 DNA is TGTGCCAGCAGCTTGGGAGCAGGCTCCTACGAGCAGTACTTC. Its protein product is CASSLGAGSYEQYF.

The chain employs TRBV6-5 and TRBJ2-7; possibly TRBD2 for D (6 bases). Germline CDR1 reads MNHEY; CDR2 reads SVGAGI. This CDR3 has 14 amino acids. V lost 1 base to trimming and J lost 4 bases, with 11 bases between them. CDR3 coding DNA: TGTGCCAGCAGTTACTTTGCGGGGAAGTACGAGCAGTACTTC. As protein: CASSYFAGKYEQYF.

The chain employs TRBV4-3 and TRBJ2-1; 7 nucleotides match TRBD2. The CDR3 consists of 16 residues. The junction had 7 bases not matched to a gene; V was cut back by 0 bases and J by 5 bases. The germline CDR1 and CDR2 sequences are LGHNA and YSLEER. Written as DNA, the CDR3 is TGCGCCAGCAGCCAAGAACGGCTAGCGGCTAACAATGAGCAGTTCTTC. This gives the protein CASSQERLAANNEQFF.

J is TRBJ2-7 and V is TRBV6-1; TRBD2 matches 8 bases. After removal of 2 bases from V and 2 bases from J, the junction contained 8 bases not matched to a gene. CDR3 length equals 16 residues. Looked up from germline, CDR1 is MNHNS and CDR2 is SASEGT. CDR3 in DNA: TGTGCCAGCAGTGAACCCCCGGGCGGGGGGACCTACGAGCAGTACTTC. Translated: CASSEPPGGGTYEQYF.

This clone was counted between two and nine times. In DNA form, the CDR3 reads TGTGCCAGCAGTCCTGGCGGGGGATTCGGCTACACCTTC. It specifies CASSPGGGFGYTF. The rearrangement joins TRBV27 to TRBJ1-2; D perhaps matches TRBD1 (5 bases). This CDR3 spans 13 amino acids. Germline V lookup: CDR1 MNHEY, CDR2 SMNVEV (reference sequence). With 5 bases removed from V and 8 bases from J, the gap between germline ends came to 15 bases.

This clone was counted once. The chain is built from TRBV12-5 and TRBJ1-4; D is uncertain. Trimming took off 0 bases at V and 6 bases at J, with 11 bases between the two ends. The CDR3 consists of 15 residues. The germline gives CDR1 LGHNT, CDR2 FRNRAP. CDR3 sequence (DNA): TGTGCTAGTGGTTTGGTAGGACTCCCCGATGAAAAACTGTTTTTT. This codes for CASGLVGLPDEKLFF.

The table lists this clone with a count of one. V usage is TRBV15 and J usage is TRBJ2-7, with 7 positions matching TRBD1. Germline CDR1 is LNHNV and CDR2 is YYDKDF (reference sequence). The CDR3 length is 14 residues. V gave up 4 bases and J gave up 7 bases; unmatched junction bases: 10. The CDR3 sequence: CATSMPGGAEEQYF. CDR3 coding DNA: TGTGCCACCAGCATGCCAGGGGGTGCAGAAGAGCAGTACTTC.

This clone has just one count. This rearrangement joins TRBV28 to TRBJ2-3; the D gene is possibly TRBD2 (6 bases). Germline V gene sequence: CDR1 MDHEN, CDR2 SYDVKM. This CDR3 is 14 amino acids long. V was clipped by 4 bases and J by 6 bases, with 14 bases between them. The CDR3, as DNA: TGTGCCAGCAGTTCTCGCGGGGAATGGGATACGCAGTATTTT. Translation gives CASSSRGEWDTQYF.

This clone was recorded once. The chain couples TRBV6-5 to TRBJ2-1, with no clear D. V lost 0 bases, J lost 4 bases, and 13 bases lay in between. CDR1 is MNHEY and CDR2 is SVGAGI in the germline V gene. This CDR3 has 16 residues. CDR3 DNA sequence: TGTGCCAGCAGTTACTCCCACCCAGTGGGTTACAATGAGCAGTTCTTC. The encoded protein is CASSYSHPVGYNEQFF.

This clone appeared once. The chain is built from TRBV6-4 and TRBJ2-4, with TRBD1 identical over 10 bases. Trimming removed 6 bases from V and 7 bases from J; junction bases left unmatched: 15. Germline CDR1 MRHNA, CDR2 SNTAGT. This CDR3 is built from 17 residues. The CDR3 sequence: CASRSIRDRGPLNIQYF. The CDR3 DNA reads as TGTGCCAGCAGATCGATCCGGGACAGGGGCCCTCTGAACATTCAGTACTTC.

The CDR3 protein is CASSLWGSTDTQYF. Written as DNA, the CDR3 is TGTGCCAGCAGCCTGTGGGGCTCCACAGATACGCAGTATTTT. The V gene is TRBV5-4, the J gene TRBJ2-3; TRBD1 is a possible D gene (5 bases). The CDR3 totals 14 residues. Trimming left V 4 bases short and J 2 bases short, with 11 bases between. Germline V gives CDR1 SGHNT, CDR2 YYREEE (reference sequence).

The chain couples TRBV27 to TRBJ2-3, with 9 nucleotides matching TRBD2. The V gene end was trimmed by 5 bases and the J gene end by 3 bases; junction bases not matched to a gene: 6. The CDR3 spans 15 residues. Germline assignment: CDR1 MNHEY and CDR2 SMNVEV (reference sequence). The CDR3 loop reads CASSPQAGGTDTQYF. For the CDR3, the DNA is TGTGCCAGCAGTCCCCAAGCGGGAGGTACAGATACGCAGTATTTT.

J is TRBJ1-3 and V is TRBV19; TRBD1 might be the D (5 bases). Trimming shortened V by 4 bases and J by 4 bases, and 8 bases separated the two germline ends. Germline V gives CDR1 LNHDA, CDR2 SQIVND (reference sequence). There are 13 residues in the CDR3. In nucleotides, the CDR3 is TGTGCCAGTAGTAGGGACCTCGGAAACACCATATATTTT. Translation gives CASSRDLGNTIYF.

In its sample, this clone was seen once. V and J are TRBV4-3 and TRBJ2-5; a possible D gene is TRBD2 (5 bases). Per germline, CDR1 LGHNA and CDR2 YSLEER. The germline V and J ends were trimmed by 3 bases and 5 bases, with 19 bases remaining between them. The CDR3 length is 16 residues. The DNA of the CDR3 is TGCGCCAGCAGCCAGATGGGAGAGGGCCTCCGGGAGACCCAGTACTTC. This encodes CASSQMGEGLRETQYF.

This clone was found once. CDR3 in DNA: TGCGCCAGCAGCTTGGTGGAGAAATCCTACGAGCAGTACTTC. Its protein product is CASSLVEKSYEQYF. The chain employs TRBV5-1 and TRBJ2-7, with unresolved D. Between the trimmed V and J ends, which lost 0 bases and 1 base, there was a span of 8 bases. There are 14 residues in the CDR3. CDR1 and CDR2 from the germline V gene are SGHRS and YFSETQ.

The chain combines TRBV5-6 with TRBJ2-1; D is unclear. Between the trimmed V and J ends, which lost 0 bases and 5 bases, there was a span of 6 bases. Germline V lookup: CDR1 SGHDT, CDR2 YYEEEE. The CDR3 sequence is 13 residues long. For the CDR3, the DNA is TGTGCCAGCAGCTTGGGAGAGAACAATGAGCAGTTCTTC. Translating it yields CASSLGENNEQFF.

This sequence joins TRBV9 and TRBJ2-7; 11 positions agree with TRBD1. J was trimmed by 3 bases and V by 4 bases; bases with no gene match: 6. Germline assignment: CDR1 SGDLS and CDR2 YYNGEE. The length of the CDR3 is 15 residues. CDR3 sequence reads: CASSPSGTGGYEQYF. In nucleotides, the CDR3 is TGTGCCAGCAGCCCCTCTGGGACAGGGGGCTACGAGCAGTACTTC.

The chain has TRBV9 and TRBJ2-5, with D possibly TRBD2 on 5 matching bases. Germline assignment: CDR1 SGDLS and CDR2 YYNGEE. This CDR3 has 15 amino acids. The germline V and J ends were trimmed by 4 bases and 5 bases, with 18 bases remaining between them. This chain's CDR3 is CASSPPGGQDETQYF. CDR3 sequence (DNA): TGTGCCAGCAGCCCTCCCGGCGGGCAGGACGAGACCCAGTACTTC.

The J gene is TRBJ2-5, the V gene TRBV5-4; 10 bases align to TRBD2. The ends lost 1 base at V and 0 bases at J; junction bases unmatched: 9. This CDR3 is 18 amino acids long. Looked up from germline, CDR1 is SGHNT and CDR2 is YYREEE (reference sequence). The CDR3 DNA reads as TGTGCCAGCAGCTTGTTTTCGTGGACTAGCGGTTACCAAGAGACCCAGTACTTC. Translating gives CASSLFSWTSGYQETQYF.

The chain is built from TRBV29-1 and TRBJ2-1; 8 bases are a match to TRBD1. CDR1 and CDR2 from the germline V gene are SQVTM and ANQGSEA. V shed 7 bases and J 3 bases; nucleotides not matched to a gene: 8. This CDR3 has 14 residues. CDR3 region: CSALTGQDYNEQFF. The DNA for the CDR3 is TGCAGCGCCCTTACGGGACAGGACTACAATGAGCAGTTCTTC.

V usage is TRBV7-2 and J usage is TRBJ2-5; TRBD2 might be the D (6 bases). From germline, CDR1 is SGHTA and CDR2 FQGNSA. V shed 5 bases and J shed 7 bases, with 17 bases lying between them. The CDR3 loop spans 14 amino acids. CDR3 residues: CASSNPEGRGTQYF. The DNA for the CDR3 is TGTGCCAGCAGCAACCCAGAGGGGCGGGGGACCCAGTACTTC.

The chain recombines TRBV18 with TRBJ2-7, with TRBD2 matching 13 bases. The CDR3 is 18 amino acids. Germline loops: CDR1 KGHSH, CDR2 LQKENI. Trimming at V came to 2 bases and at J to 0 bases, leaving 7 bases not matched to a gene. The CDR3 here is CASSPWTSGSEGSYEQYF. The CDR3 coding sequence is TGTGCCAGCTCACCATGGACTAGCGGGAGCGAAGGCTCCTACGAGCAGTACTTC.

The V gene is TRBV4-1, the J gene TRBJ2-5; D gene ambiguous. Germline-derived CDR1 and CDR2 are MGHRA and YSYEKL. The CDR3 is made up of 15 amino acids. Between the trimmed V and J ends, which lost 4 bases and 4 bases, there was a span of 16 bases. CDR3 region: CASSLEPSGGETQYF. CDR3 coding DNA: TGCGCCAGCAGCCTTGAACCCAGTGGCGGAGAGACCCAGTACTTC.

This clone was observed a handful of times. The chain employs TRBV7-9 and TRBJ1-1, with a possible D match to TRBD1 (5 bases). This CDR3 contains 14 residues. V lost 3 bases and J 3 bases, leaving 11 bases between the germline ends. Germline CDR1 is SEHNR and CDR2 is FQNEAQ (reference sequence). CDR3: CASSLGGQDTEAFF. The CDR3 DNA reads as TGTGCCAGCAGCTTGGGGGGTCAGGACACTGAAGCTTTCTTT.

The V and J genes are TRBV4-1 and TRBJ1-4, with no clear D. CDR3 length equals 13 residues. Germline CDR1 and CDR2: MGHRA and YSYEKL. Trimming removed 2 bases at V and 12 bases at J, with 13 bases between. CDR3 coding DNA: TGCGCCAGCAGCCAAAGGCAGCCGGGAGAACTGTTTTTT. This sequence encodes CASSQRQPGELFF.